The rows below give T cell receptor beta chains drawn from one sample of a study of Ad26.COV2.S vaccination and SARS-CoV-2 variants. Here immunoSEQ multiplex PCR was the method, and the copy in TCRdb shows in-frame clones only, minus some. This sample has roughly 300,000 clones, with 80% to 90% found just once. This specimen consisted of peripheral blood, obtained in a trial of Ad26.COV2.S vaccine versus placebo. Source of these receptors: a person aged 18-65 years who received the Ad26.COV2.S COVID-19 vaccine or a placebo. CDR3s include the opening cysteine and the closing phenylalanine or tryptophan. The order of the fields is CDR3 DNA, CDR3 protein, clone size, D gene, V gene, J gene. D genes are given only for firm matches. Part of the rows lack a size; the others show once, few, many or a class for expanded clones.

DNA: TGTGCCAGTAGTATTCGTCAGGCCCGAGGGTCAGATACGCAGTATTTT
CDR3: CASSIRQARGSDTQYF
size: -
D: -
V: TRBV19
J: TRBJ2-3

DNA: TGTGCCAGCAGCTTAGACCTAGCGGGAAGAGGGGAGCTGTTTTTT
CDR3: CASSLDLAGRGELFF
size: -
D: TRBD2
V: TRBV7-2
J: TRBJ2-2

DNA: TGTGCCAGCAGCCCCCTTGGTGGAGACACCGGGGAGCTGTTTTTT
CDR3: CASSPLGGDTGELFF
size: -
D: -
V: TRBV5-6
J: TRBJ2-2

DNA: TGTGCCAGCAGCCTGAGCGGGGGCGCCTCCTACGAGCAGTACTTC
CDR3: CASSLSGGASYEQYF
size: -
D: TRBD2
V: TRBV7-8
J: TRBJ2-7

DNA: TGTGCCAGTAGTATAGTAGGGGGGGTGAATCAGCCCCAGCATTTT
CDR3: CASSIVGGVNQPQHF
size: -
D: -
V: TRBV19
J: TRBJ1-5

DNA: TGTGCCAGCAGTTTCAGGGGCTATAATGAAAAACTGTTTTTT
CDR3: CASSFRGYNEKLFF
size: once
D: -
V: TRBV27
J: TRBJ1-4

DNA: TGTGCCAGCAGCCCCCCCAGCTCCTACAATGAGCAGTTCTTC
CDR3: CASSPPSSYNEQFF
size: -
D: -
V: TRBV7-2
J: TRBJ2-1

DNA: TGTGCCAGCAGCTTAACGGCCGGGGGATACAATGAGCAGTTCTTC
CDR3: CASSLTAGGYNEQFF
size: -
D: -
V: TRBV7-2
J: TRBJ2-1

DNA: TGTGCCAGTAGTATGTTTGGGACCCGCACGAGCTCCTACAATGAGCAGTTCTTC
CDR3: CASSMFGTRTSSYNEQFF
size: -
D: -
V: TRBV19
J: TRBJ2-1

DNA: TGTGCCAGCAGCCTCTACCAAGCAAGAGCTAACTATGGCTACACCTTC
CDR3: CASSLYQARANYGYTF
size: -
D: -
V: TRBV5-6
J: TRBJ1-2

DNA: TGTGCCAGCAGCTCGTGGACAGCTCTCTACACAGATACGCAGTATTTT
CDR3: CASSSWTALYTDTQYF
size: -
D: -
V: TRBV7-9
J: TRBJ2-3